Many counts were recorded for the clone carrying this TCR beta chain. In TCRdb, the 5' RACE reads were re-called with MiXCR into one record per CDR3 protein. The table shows 6,000 or so distinct CDR3 sequences, with about 31% occurring only once. Germline CDR1 reads SGHNT; CDR2 reads YENEEA. The length of the CDR3 is 18 residues. Deletions cut 4 bases from V and 3 bases from J, with 25 bases between. Sequenced sample: memory CD4+ T cells sorted from a lymph node. Described subset: memory CD4+ T cells, CD4+CD45RO+CD25-. This TCR was sampled from a female donor with breast cancer. This chain connects TRBV11-3 to TRBJ2-7; D gene ambiguous. The CDR3 sequence: CASSSNYRENGPFYEQYF. The CDR3 bases are TGTGCCAGCAGCTCTAACTACCGAGAAAATGGCCCTTTCTACGAGCAGTACTTC.